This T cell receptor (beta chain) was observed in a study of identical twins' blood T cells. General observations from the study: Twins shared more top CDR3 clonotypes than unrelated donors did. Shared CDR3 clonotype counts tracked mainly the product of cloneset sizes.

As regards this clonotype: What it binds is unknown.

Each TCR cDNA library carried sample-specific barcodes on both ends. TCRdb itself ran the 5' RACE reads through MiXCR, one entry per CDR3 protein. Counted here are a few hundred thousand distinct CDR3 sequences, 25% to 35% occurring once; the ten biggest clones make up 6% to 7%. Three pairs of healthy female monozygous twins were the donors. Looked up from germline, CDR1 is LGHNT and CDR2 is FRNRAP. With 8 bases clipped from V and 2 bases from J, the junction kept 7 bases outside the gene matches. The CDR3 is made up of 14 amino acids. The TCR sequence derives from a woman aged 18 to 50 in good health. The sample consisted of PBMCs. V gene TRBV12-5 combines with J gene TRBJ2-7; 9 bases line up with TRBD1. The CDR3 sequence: CASSTGGAAYEQYF. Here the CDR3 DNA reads TGTGCTAGTTCTACAGGGGGCGCGGCCTACGAGCAGTACTTC.